The TCR beta chain described here comes from a study of T cell changes during pregnancy in multiple sclerosis (dated 2019 in TCRdb). About the full investigation: In women with multiple sclerosis, the researchers looked at how the T cell repertoire shifted as pregnancy progressed.

Library preparation employed the immunoSEQ multiplex PCR assay. TCRdb obtained this table from immuneACCESS and retained in-frame rearrangements with V and J assigned. These tables miss some clones; where compared with another copy, unresolved V genes account for less than half of the shortfall, and the remainder is unexplained. In this sample the table shows about 39,000 clones, approximately 94% of which occur a single time. Of the sample, under 0.4% falls within the top ten clones. On this clone: No cognate antigen has been identified for it. No base qualities exist here, and no much larger clone lies one base off it.

The CDR3 has 12 amino acids, counting the end cysteine and phenylalanine. The sequence is cut down to CDR3 DNA, 36 bases in frame from base 1. The germline V gene (reference sequence) gives CDR1 as LNHDA and CDR2 as SQIVND. Clipping removes 10 bases from V and 2 bases from J, with 4 as the unmatched junction base count. The V and J genes are TRBV19 and TRBJ2-7; a stretch of 8 junction bases matches TRBD1. The clonotype comes from a female donor with multiple sclerosis, enrolled in a pregnancy study. The sequencing used CD4+ T cells from peripheral blood mononuclear cells, collected after pregnancy. The DNA sequence is TGTGCCACCTCGGACAGGGCCTACGAGCAGTACTTC. It translates as CATSDRAYEQYF.